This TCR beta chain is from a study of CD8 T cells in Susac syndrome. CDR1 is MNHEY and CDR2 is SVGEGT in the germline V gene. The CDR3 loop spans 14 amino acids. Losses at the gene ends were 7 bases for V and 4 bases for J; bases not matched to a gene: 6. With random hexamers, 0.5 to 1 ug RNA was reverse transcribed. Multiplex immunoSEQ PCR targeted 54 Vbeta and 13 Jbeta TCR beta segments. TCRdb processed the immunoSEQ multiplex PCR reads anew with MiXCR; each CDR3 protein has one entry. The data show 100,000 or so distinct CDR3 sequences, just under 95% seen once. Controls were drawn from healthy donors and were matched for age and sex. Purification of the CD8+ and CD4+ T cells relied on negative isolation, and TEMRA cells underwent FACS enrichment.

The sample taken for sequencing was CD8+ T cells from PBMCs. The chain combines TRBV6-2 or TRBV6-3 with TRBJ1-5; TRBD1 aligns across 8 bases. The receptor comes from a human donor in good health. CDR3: CASTNDRGNQPQHF. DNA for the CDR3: TGTGCCAGCACAAACGACAGGGGAAATCAGCCCCAGCATTTT.